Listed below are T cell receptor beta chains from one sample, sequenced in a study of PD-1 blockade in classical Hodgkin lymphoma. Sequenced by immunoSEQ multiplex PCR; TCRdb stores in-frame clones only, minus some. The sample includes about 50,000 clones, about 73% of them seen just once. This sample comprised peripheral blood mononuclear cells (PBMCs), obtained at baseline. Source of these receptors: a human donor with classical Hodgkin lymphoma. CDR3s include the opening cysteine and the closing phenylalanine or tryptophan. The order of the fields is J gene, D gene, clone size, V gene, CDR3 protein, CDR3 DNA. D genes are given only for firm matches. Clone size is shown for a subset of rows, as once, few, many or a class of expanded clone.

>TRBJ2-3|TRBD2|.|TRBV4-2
CASSHTSGLAGSTDTQYF
TGTGCCAGCAGCCACACCTCGGGGCTAGCGGGCAGCACAGATACGCAGTATTTT
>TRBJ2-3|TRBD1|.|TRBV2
CASSRDRGGVDTQYF
TGTGCCAGCAGTCGCGACAGGGGGGGAGTGGATACGCAGTATTTT
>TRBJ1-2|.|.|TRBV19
CASTRGIGGYTF
TGTGCCAGTACCCGGGGAATCGGGGGCTACACCTTC
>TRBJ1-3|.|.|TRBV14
CASSPRLSSDTIYF
TGTGCCTCCAGCCCGCGGCTCTCTTCTGACACCATATATTTT
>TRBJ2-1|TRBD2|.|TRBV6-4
CASSPGPGLAGANEQFF
TGTGCCAGCAGCCCCGGCCCGGGACTAGCGGGGGCCAATGAGCAGTTCTTC
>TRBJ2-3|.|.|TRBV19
CASSISGTDTQYF
TGTGCCAGTAGTATATCGGGGACAGATACGCAGTATTTT
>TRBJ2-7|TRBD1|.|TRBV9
CASSVDGGQGAYEQYF
TGTGCCAGCAGCGTAGATGGGGGACAGGGGGCTTACGAGCAGTACTTC
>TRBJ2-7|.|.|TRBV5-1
CASSPGHPNSYEQYF
TGCGCCAGCAGCCCGGGACACCCTAATTCCTACGAGCAGTACTTC
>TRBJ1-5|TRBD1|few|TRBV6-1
CASSANLQGASNQPQHF
TGTGCCAGCAGTGCCAATTTACAGGGGGCTAGCAATCAGCCCCAGCATTTT
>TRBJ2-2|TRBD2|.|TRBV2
CASTAPGLAGVFGGELFF
TGTGCCAGCACCGCCCCGGGACTAGCGGGGGTTTTTGGCGGGGAGCTGTTTTTT
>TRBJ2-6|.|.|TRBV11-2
CASSSSAQGTPSGANVLTF
TGTGCCAGCAGCTCCTCCGCCCAGGGAACCCCCTCTGGGGCCAACGTCCTGACTTTC
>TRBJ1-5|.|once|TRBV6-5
CASSSGTRAIQAQHF
TGTGCCAGCAGTTCCGGGACACGGGCCATCCAGGCCCAGCATTTT
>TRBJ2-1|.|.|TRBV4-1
CASSQEGYNEQFF
TGCGCCAGCAGCCAAGAAGGGTACAATGAGCAGTTCTTC
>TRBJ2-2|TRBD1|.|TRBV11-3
CASSPWTGGNTGELFF
TGTGCCAGCAGCCCTTGGACAGGGGGCAACACCGGGGAGCTGTTTTTT
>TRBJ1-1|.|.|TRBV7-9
CASSLHGAMMAFF
TGTGCCAGCAGCTTACATGGGGCGATGATGGCTTTCTTT
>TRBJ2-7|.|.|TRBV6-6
CASSELAKGAYEQYF
TGTGCCAGCAGCGAGCTAGCCAAAGGGGCCTACGAGCAGTACTTC
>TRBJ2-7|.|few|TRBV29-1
CSAYTGRSYEQYF
TGCAGCGCATATACAGGGCGCTCCTACGAGCAGTACTTC
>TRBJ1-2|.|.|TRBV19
CASSIFQTGVYGYTF
TGTGCCAGTAGTATATTTCAGACGGGGGTCTATGGCTACACCTTC